This passage covers 23 T cell receptor beta chains from one sample sequenced in a study of blood T cell repertoires in COVID-19. The repertoire was sequenced with immunoSEQ multiplex PCR; TCRdb's copy has only in-frame clones and lacks some. The sample records 200,000 to 250,000 clones, 80% to 90% being singletons. The sequencing sample was made of peripheral blood. These TCRs come from a woman older than 75 with active or convalescent COVID-19.

As DNA, the CDR3 is TGTGCCAGCAGCATAACAGGGGGCAACACTGAAGCTTTCTTT. As protein: CASSITGGNTEAFF. The V and J genes are TRBV9 and TRBJ1-1, with 9 bases that match TRBD1. This CDR3 has 14 amino acids. With V trimmed by 4 bases and J by 2 bases, 3 bases remained unmatched. Germline V gene sequence: CDR1 SGDLS, CDR2 YYNGEE.

The chain has TRBV27 and TRBJ1-2; 8 positions agree with TRBD1. After removal of 6 bases from V and 1 base from J, the junction contained 13 bases not matched to a gene. The CDR3 sequence is 17 residues long. The germline V gene has CDR1 MNHEY and CDR2 SMNVEV (reference sequence). CDR3 bases: TGTGCCAGCAGCCGAGGGACAGGAAGATATATTAACTATGGCTACACCTTC. Translation gives CASSRGTGRYINYGYTF.

This chain's CDR3 is CASSFIEYRGGPTDTQYF. The DNA of the CDR3 is TGTGCCAGCAGCTTCATAGAGTACCGGGGGGGGCCCACAGATACGCAGTATTTT. The V call is TRBV7-2, the J call TRBJ2-3, with TRBD2 matching 8 bases. This CDR3 contains 18 residues. V was pared by 3 bases and J by 2 bases, with 13 bases of the junction left unmatched. Germline V lookup: CDR1 SGHTA, CDR2 FQGNSA.

The genes are TRBV11-3 and TRBJ2-5, with 14 bases identical to TRBD2. CDR1 SGHNT and CDR2 YENEEA come from the germline V gene. The CDR3 loop spans 17 amino acids. Trimming took 5 bases from V and 1 from J; bases not matched to a gene: 6. The CDR3: CASSPGTSGGFQETQYF. In DNA, the CDR3 is TGTGCCAGCAGCCCTGGGACTAGCGGGGGTTTCCAAGAGACCCAGTACTTC.

The rearrangement joins TRBV19 to TRBJ1-1; 8 nucleotides align to TRBD1. CDR1 and CDR2 from the germline V gene are LNHDA and SQIVND (reference sequence). V gave up 4 bases and J gave up 1 base; unmatched junction bases: 11. The CDR3 is made up of 17 amino acids. CDR3 DNA: TGTGCCAGTAGTAATCCAACGGACAGGGAATGGAACACTGAAGCTTTCTTT. Protein sequence: CASSNPTDREWNTEAFF.

V gene TRBV19 combines with J gene TRBJ1-1; TRBD1 aligns across 12 bases. Germline values: CDR1 LNHDA, CDR2 SQIVND (reference sequence). This CDR3 is 14 amino acids long. J gave up 6 bases and V 3 bases, and 2 bases lay outside the gene matches. CDR3 sequence reads: CASSMGQGAPEAFF. CDR3 sequence (DNA): TGTGCCAGTAGTATGGGACAGGGGGCCCCTGAAGCTTTCTTT.

This sequence joins TRBV28 and TRBJ1-2; tentative D call: TRBD1 (5 bases). The CDR3 length is 13 residues. Trimming removed 9 bases from V and 5 bases from J, with 16 bases in between. Per the germline V gene, CDR1 is MDHEN and CDR2 is SYDVKM. CDR3 in DNA: TGTGCCAGTCTCTCAGGGTCTTTATATGGCTACACCTTC. Translation gives CASLSGSLYGYTF.

The chain is built from TRBV29-1 and TRBJ2-7; 10 bases agree with TRBD2. J lost 3 bases, V lost 3 bases, and 8 bases had no gene match. CDR1 is SQVTM, CDR2 ANQGSEA, per germline. The CDR3 extends over 15 amino acids. CDR3 in DNA: TGCAGCGTTGAGATCCAAGCGGGAGGGGACTACGAGCAGTACTTC. Protein sequence: CSVEIQAGGDYEQYF.

The chain is built from TRBV5-6 and TRBJ1-2; D might be TRBD1 (5 bases). V was pared by 1 base and J by 4 bases, with 14 bases between. The CDR3 sequence is 15 residues long. Germline lookup yields CDR1 SGHDT and CDR2 YYEEEE. DNA for the CDR3: TGTGCCAGCAGCTTGCGCCAGGCAGGGTCCTATGGCTACACCTTC. Its translation is CASSLRQAGSYGYTF.

The rearrangement uses TRBV28 and TRBJ1-4; possibly TRBD1 for D (6 bases). The CDR3 is made up of 15 amino acids. V lost 5 bases and J lost 8, with 18 bases in between. CDR1 is MDHEN and CDR2 is SYDVKM in the germline V gene. In DNA form, the CDR3 reads TGTGCCAGCAGTGCCAACAGGGTGGGAAGGGAAAAACTGTTTTTT. Its protein is CASSANRVGREKLFF. The whole variable domain, filled in from reference TRBV28 and TRBJ1-4, reads DVKVTQSSRYLVKRTGEKVFLECVQDMDHENMFWYRQDPGLGLRLIYFSYDVKMKEKGDIPEGYSVSREKKERFSLILESASTNQTSMYLCASSANRVGREKLFFGSGTQLSVL.

The chain has TRBV7-3 and TRBJ2-1; 7 bases match TRBD1. The CDR3 is 15 amino acids. CDR1 SGHTA and CDR2 FQGTGA come from the germline V gene. V trimming: 5 bases; J trimming: 2 bases; junction bases outside the gene matches: 6. The CDR3 is CASSPHQGAYNEQFF. The CDR3 region has the DNA TGTGCCAGCAGCCCCCATCAGGGGGCCTACAATGAGCAGTTCTTC.

This chain joins TRBV28 and TRBJ1-1; D is ambiguous. This CDR3 has 14 residues. Germline V gene sequence: CDR1 MDHEN, CDR2 SYDVKM. Trimming left V 4 bases short and J 4 bases short, with 13 bases between. The CDR3 spells CASSSHPISTEAFF. The DNA for the CDR3 is TGTGCCAGCAGTTCTCATCCTATAAGCACTGAAGCTTTCTTT.

The chain joins TRBV15 to TRBJ1-2; 9 bases map to TRBD1. Germline-derived CDR1 and CDR2 are LNHNV and YYDKDF (reference sequence). Trimming at V came to 5 bases and at J to 2 bases, leaving 9 bases not matched to a gene. The CDR3 covers 16 residues. The CDR3, as DNA: TGTGCCACCAGCCGCGGACGGGACAGGGACAACTATGGCTACACCTTC. Protein product: CATSRGRDRDNYGYTF.

The chain employs TRBV30 and TRBJ1-3; D is possibly TRBD1 (5 bases). Trimming left V 4 bases short and J 8 bases short, with 15 bases between. This CDR3 region has 13 residues. From germline, CDR1 is GTSNPN and CDR2 SVGIG (reference sequence). The CDR3 DNA reads TGTGCCTGGAACGACAAGGGGAGGGACACCATATATTTT. It specifies CAWNDKGRDTIYF.

In nucleotides, the CDR3 is TGTGCCAGCAGAAATACGAGGGGGGGTGCAGATACGCAGTATTTT. Translation gives CASRNTRGGADTQYF. This chain joins TRBV5-4 and TRBJ2-3; D may be TRBD2 (7 bases). The ends were cut back, 5 bases at V and 4 bases at J, with 17 bases in the middle. In germline, CDR1 is SGHNT, CDR2 YYREEE (reference sequence). The CDR3 has 15 amino acids.

CDR3 DNA: TGTGCCACGTCTGGGGGACAGGGAGCACTGTTTTTT. Its translation: CATSGGQGALFF. The V and J genes are TRBV10-3 and TRBJ1-4; 9 positions match TRBD1. The CDR3 is 12 residues long. The ends lost 10 bases at V and 13 bases at J; junction bases unmatched: 10. Germline V gene sequence: CDR1 ENHRY, CDR2 SYGVKD.

The chain couples TRBV5-1 to TRBJ2-2; weak D call: TRBD2 (5 bases). Germline V gene sequence: CDR1 SGHRS, CDR2 YFSETQ. The ends were cut back, 2 bases at V and 1 base at J, with 12 bases in the middle. CDR3 length: 16 residues. CDR3 sequence reads: CASSFLSGVNTGELFF. The CDR3 DNA is TGCGCCAGCAGCTTCTTAAGCGGCGTGAACACCGGGGAGCTGTTTTTT.

The chain uses TRBV5-4 and TRBJ2-1; no firm D call. This CDR3 spans 15 amino acids. The ends were cut back, 3 bases at V and 4 bases at J, with 14 bases in the middle. Looked up from germline, CDR1 is SGHNT and CDR2 is YYREEE (reference sequence). The CDR3 reads CASSWSGDGYNEQFF. For the CDR3, the DNA is TGTGCCAGCAGCTGGTCGGGTGACGGGTACAATGAGCAGTTCTTC.

This chain uses TRBV7-2 with TRBJ1-2; maybe TRBD1 (6 bases). This CDR3 spans 19 amino acids. V was pared by 7 bases and J by 5 bases, with 32 bases between. The germline V gene encodes CDR1 SGHTA and CDR2 FQGNSA. In DNA form, the CDR3 reads TGTGCCAGCAACCTAGCCGGATCCTGGGGACAAGGGTCCCTATATGGCTACACCTTC. This gives the protein CASNLAGSWGQGSLYGYTF.

V and J are TRBV10-3 and TRBJ2-7; TRBD1 aligns across 8 bases. The CDR3 consists of 14 residues. The V segment lost 7 bases and the J segment 2 bases; nucleotides outside the gene matches: 7. Per germline, CDR1 ENHRY and CDR2 SYGVKD. CDR3 nucleotide sequence: TGTGCCATCAAGGAGACAGGGGCCACCTACGAGCAGTACTTC. It encodes CAIKETGATYEQYF.

The V call is TRBV5-1, the J call TRBJ1-1, with 7 positions matching TRBD1. Germline V lookup: CDR1 SGHRS, CDR2 YFSETQ. CDR3 length equals 14 residues. J lost 2 bases, V lost 7 bases, and 8 bases had no gene match. The CDR3 sequence is CASSGGTENTEAFF. The CDR3 region has the DNA TGCGCCAGCTCGGGGGGGACAGAAAACACTGAAGCTTTCTTT.

The rearrangement joins TRBV28 to TRBJ1-4; D unclear. V was clipped by 1 base and J by 0 bases, with 6 bases between them. The germline V gene encodes CDR1 MDHEN and CDR2 SYDVKM. The CDR3 sequence is 15 residues long. The DNA of the CDR3 is TGTGCCAGCAGTTTATACGGGGCAACTAATGAAAAACTGTTTTTT. Residues: CASSLYGATNEKLFF.

The rearrangement uses TRBV30 and TRBJ1-2; 8 bases map to TRBD1. The length of the CDR3 is 12 residues. V shed 4 bases, J shed 8 bases, and the junction held 6 bases outside the gene matches. CDR1 and CDR2 (germline): GTSNPN, SVGIG (reference sequence). CDR3 DNA: TGTGCCTGGATGGCAGGGGGCGAGGGCTACACCTTC. Its translation: CAWMAGGEGYTF.